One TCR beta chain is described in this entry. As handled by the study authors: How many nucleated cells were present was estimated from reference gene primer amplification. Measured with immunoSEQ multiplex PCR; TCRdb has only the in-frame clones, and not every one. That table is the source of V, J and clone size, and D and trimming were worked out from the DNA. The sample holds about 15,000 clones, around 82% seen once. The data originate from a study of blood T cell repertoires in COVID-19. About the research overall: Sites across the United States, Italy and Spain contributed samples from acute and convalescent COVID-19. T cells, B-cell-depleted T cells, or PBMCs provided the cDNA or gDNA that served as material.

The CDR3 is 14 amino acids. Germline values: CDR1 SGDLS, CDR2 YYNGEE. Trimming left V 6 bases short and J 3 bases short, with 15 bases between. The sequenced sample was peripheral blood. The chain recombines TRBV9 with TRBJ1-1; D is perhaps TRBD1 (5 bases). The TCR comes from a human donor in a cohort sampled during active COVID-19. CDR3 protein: CASTPRGAHTEAFF. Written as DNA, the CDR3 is TGTGCCAGCACCCCGCGTGGGGCTCACACTGAAGCTTTCTTT.